This paragraph covers one T cell receptor beta chain sequence. No antigen is known for it. The data were obtained in a study of cytomegalovirus exposure and HLA in healthy donors. The wider study: Earlier results showed some 120 million unique TCR beta sequences derived from approximately 180 million T cells.

General study points: Researchers reported in a later analysis that a missense DCLRE1C variant was tied to TCR beta V- and J-gene trimming. A reported reduction in N-insertions relative to the roughly 710-donor mean was seen in an Asian-associated ancestry cluster in a later analysis.

It was with 60 Vbeta and 13 Jbeta primers that the PCR ran. Using immunoSEQ multiplex PCR, the repertoire was profiled, and TCRdb retains in-frame clones only, with some absent. The data contain roughly 100,000 clones, around 75% of them singletons. The material sequenced was PBMCs. The TCR was taken from a male donor in good health and CMV-seropositive.

For the CDR3, the DNA is TGCGCCAGCAGCCATCAACTAGCGCCGGAGCTGTTTTTT. This translates into CASSHQLAPELFF. The chain couples TRBV4-1 to TRBJ2-2; TRBD2 matches at 7 bases. There are 13 residues in the CDR3. In germline, CDR1 is MGHRA, CDR2 YSYEKL. The V gene end was trimmed by 3 bases and the J gene end by 10 bases; junction bases not matched to a gene: 5.